The clone carrying this T cell receptor (beta chain) was recorded many times. This specimen belongs to a study of identical twins. The CDR3 is 13 residues long. The V and J ends lost 4 bases and 4 bases respectively, with 10 bases between them. Germline V gene sequence: CDR1 SQVTM, CDR2 ANQGSEA. TCRdb itself ran the 5' RACE reads through MiXCR, one entry per CDR3 protein. Of 200,000 to 250,000 distinct CDR3 sequences listed, approximately 7% were seen once; the top ten hold 3% to 4.5%. Another study also made use of these data, one on yellow fever vaccine responses in identical twins.

This clonotype was sampled from a woman aged 18-29 years in good health. Source material: memory (CD45RO+) T cells sorted from blood. This sequence joins TRBV29-1 and TRBJ2-2; TRBD1 is a possible D gene (6 bases). The CDR3 DNA is TGCAGCGTTGGGCCACAGGGCACCGGGGAGCTGTTTTTT. Translation: CSVGPQGTGELFF.